A selection of T cell receptor beta chains follows, all from one sample in a study of blood T cell repertoires in COVID-19. TCRdb keeps only in-frame clones here, not all; method: immunoSEQ multiplex PCR. The table records about 260,000 clones, more than 85% of them present only once. Source material: PBMCs or T cells enriched from blood (not recorded which). All receptors come from a man aged 40-49 years who had been exposed to COVID-19. Both conserved end residues are part of each CDR3. The order of the fields is D gene, J gene, V gene, clone size, CDR3 DNA, CDR3 protein. The D gene is left open where the match is weak. The listing skips clone size in some rows; elsewhere it reads once, few, many or a size class.

>TRBD2|TRBJ2-3|TRBV5-6|-
TGTGCCAGCAGCCGGCGGACTAGCGGGAGGGAGTATACGCAGTATTTT
CASSRRTSGREYTQYF
>TRBD1|TRBJ1-5|TRBV6-5|-
TGTGCCAGCAAGATGGGACAGAATGATCAGCCCCAGCATTTT
CASKMGQNDQPQHF
>-|TRBJ1-2|TRBV4-1|-
TGCGCCAGCAGCCGGAATGGACAGTCTAACTATGGCTACACCTTC
CASSRNGQSNYGYTF
>TRBD2|TRBJ2-1|TRBV7-9|-
TGTGCCAGCAGTCGAGCGGGAGGGTTATACAATGAGCAGTTCTTC
CASSRAGGLYNEQFF
>-|TRBJ2-1|TRBV7-5|-
TGTGTCAGAAGCTCCCTAAGACTAGCGGGAGGGCCTCACAATGAGCAGTTCTTC
CVRSSLRLAGGPHNEQFF
>-|TRBJ1-4|TRBV28|-
TGTGCCAGCAGTTCGTCAGGCCCTAATGAAAAACTGTTTTTT
CASSSSGPNEKLFF
>-|TRBJ1-5|TRBV28|-
TGTGCCAGCAGTGATACAGGGCTAGGGCAGCCCCAGCATTTT
CASSDTGLGQPQHF
>-|TRBJ1-2|TRBV5-1|-
TGCGCCAGCAGCTTGGAATCCGGGACTGGCTATGGCTACACCTTC
CASSLESGTGYGYTF
>-|TRBJ2-2|TRBV10-1|-
TGCGCCAGCAGTGATGATCTTCGGGGGGAGCTGTTTTTT
CASSDDLRGELFF
>TRBD1|TRBJ2-7|TRBV7-2|-
TGTGCCAGCAGCGTACGACAGGGCCCCTACGAGCAGTACTTC
CASSVRQGPYEQYF
>TRBD2|TRBJ2-1|TRBV2|-
TGTGCCAGCAACCTAGGTGGGGTTATTCGAGCGGGACCTTTCTCCTACAATGAGCAGTTCTTC
CASNLGGVIRAGPFSYNEQFF
>TRBD1|TRBJ2-7|TRBV28|-
TGTGCCAGCAGTTCCCCGGACAGGGGGCGGTTTCAGGCCTACGAGCAGTACTTC
CASSSPDRGRFQAYEQYF
>-|TRBJ2-1|TRBV27|once
TGTGCCAGCAGGCTCCTGCGGATCTACAATGAGCAGTTCTTC
CASRLLRIYNEQFF
>-|TRBJ1-1|TRBV24-1|-
TGTGCCACCAGTGACGGGGGCACTGAAGCTTTCTTT
CATSDGGTEAFF
>-|TRBJ1-1|TRBV29-1|-
TGCAGCGTTGAACAGGGGCGCAGGAATGCTGAAGCTTTCTTT
CSVEQGRRNAEAFF
>TRBD1|TRBJ2-7|TRBV10-3|-
TGTGCCATGGGACAGACCTACGAGCAGTACTTC
CAMGQTYEQYF
>TRBD2|TRBJ2-2|TRBV30|-
TGTGCCTGGAGTAAGCGGGAGGGTCGCACCGGGGAGCTGTTTTTT
CAWSKREGRTGELFF
>TRBD1|TRBJ1-2|TRBV29-1|-
TGCAGCGTTTTAACAGGGGAATATGGCTACACCTTC
CSVLTGEYGYTF
>-|TRBJ2-7|TRBV12-3/TRBV12-4|-
TGTGCCAGCAGTTTGGTGGGCCGCGACGAGCAGTACTTC
CASSLVGRDEQYF
>-|TRBJ1-5|TRBV27|-
TGTGCCAGCAGCCGAATGGGGGGTAGTAACAATCAGCCCCAGCATTTT
CASSRMGGSNNQPQHF
>TRBD1|TRBJ2-7|TRBV18|-
TGTGCCAGCTCTCCTACTCCGGGACAGCGCTCCTACGAGCAGTACTTC
CASSPTPGQRSYEQYF
>TRBD1|TRBJ2-7|TRBV28|-
TGTGCCAGCACCTTATCGACAGGGGGTTACTACGAGCAGTACTTC
CASTLSTGGYYEQYF
>TRBD2|TRBJ2-1|TRBV19|few
TGTGCCAGTAGTATAGATCCCCTACTTATGATAGCGGGAGGCAGTGAGCAGTTCTTC
CASSIDPLLMIAGGSEQFF
>-|TRBJ1-5|TRBV19|-
TGTGCCACCGGCCTGGGTCGGGTTCAGCCCCAGCATTTT
CATGLGRVQPQHF
>-|TRBJ1-1|TRBV7-3|-
TGTGCCAGCAGTCAAGAGCGCAACACTGAAGCTTTCTTT
CASSQERNTEAFF
>-|TRBJ1-1|TRBV5-6|-
TGTGCCAGCCTTCCTACAGGTCCGAACACTGAAGCTTTCTTT
CASLPTGPNTEAFF
>TRBD2|TRBJ2-7|TRBV3-1/TRBV3-2|-
TGTGCCAGCAGCCAAGGACTAGCGGGAGGCTACGAGCAGTACTTC
CASSQGLAGGYEQYF
>-|TRBJ2-7|TRBV7-8|-
TGTGCCAGCAGCTTTTCCGGAGGGACCAGCGAGCAGTACTTC
CASSFSGGTSEQYF
>TRBD2|TRBJ2-3|TRBV27|-
TGTGCCAGCAGTTTTCAGCTAGCGGGAGGGCCGGATACGCAGTATTTT
CASSFQLAGGPDTQYF
>-|TRBJ1-2|TRBV10-3|-
TGTGCCATCAGTGAAATAGGGGGAAGCGGCTACACCTTC
CAISEIGGSGYTF
>-|TRBJ1-3|TRBV9|few
TGTGCCAGCAGCGTGGGGGGTATGCCTGGAAACACCATATATTTT
CASSVGGMPGNTIYF
>-|TRBJ1-5|TRBV19|-
TGTGCCAGTAGTTGGGGATCAGGGTGGGATAGCAATCAGCCCCAGCATTTT
CASSWGSGWDSNQPQHF
>TRBD1|TRBJ2-2|TRBV2|once
TGTGCCAGCAACCCCGACAGGGGAGAAACCGGGGAGCTGTTTTTT
CASNPDRGETGELFF
>TRBD1|TRBJ2-7|TRBV9|-
TGTGCCAGCAGCGTAGAAGGACAGGGCGGAAACGAGCAGTACTTC
CASSVEGQGGNEQYF
>TRBD2|TRBJ2-1|TRBV9|-
TGTGCCAGCAGCGTAGCTAGCGGGAGGGAGAATGAGCAGTTCTTC
CASSVASGRENEQFF
>TRBD2|TRBJ2-2|TRBV4-1|-
TGCGCCAGCAGCCAAGTTCAGGGACTAGCGGTGAACACCGGGGAGCTGTTTTTT
CASSQVQGLAVNTGELFF
>TRBD1|TRBJ2-5|TRBV18|-
TGTGCCAGCTCACCAGGGACAGGGGAGACCCAGTACTTC
CASSPGTGETQYF
>-|TRBJ1-2|TRBV2|-
TGTGCCAGCACCCGGCCCGGGGTATATGGCTACACCTTC
CASTRPGVYGYTF